The 2 T cell receptor beta chains listed next were all sequenced from one sample in a study of T cell responses to AZD1222 COVID-19 vaccine. Sequencing used immunoSEQ multiplex PCR; TCRdb keeps in-frame clones, though not all of them. The repertoire holds some 73,000 clones, with roughly nine tenths as singletons. The material sequenced was peripheral blood, taken 28 days after the second AZD1222 dose. The receptors derive from an adult who received the AZD1222 COVID-19 vaccine.

The V and J genes are TRBV9 and TRBJ2-7; 7 bases map to TRBD2. Germline values: CDR1 SGDLS, CDR2 YYNGEE. The trim removed 3 bases at V and 2 bases at J, leaving 2 bases unmatched. CDR3 length: 13 residues. The CDR3 here is CASSAGTTYEQYF. Written as DNA, the CDR3 is TGTGCCAGCAGCGCCGGGACTACCTACGAGCAGTACTTC.

V and J are TRBV5-4 and TRBJ2-3; D gene uncertain. CDR3 length equals 14 residues. Per germline, CDR1 SGHNT and CDR2 YYREEE (reference sequence). The V end was cut by 3 bases, the J end by 2 bases, with 10 bases between. The CDR3 coding sequence is TGTGCCAGCAGCTCATTAATCTCCACAGATACGCAGTATTTT. Protein: CASSSLISTDTQYF.